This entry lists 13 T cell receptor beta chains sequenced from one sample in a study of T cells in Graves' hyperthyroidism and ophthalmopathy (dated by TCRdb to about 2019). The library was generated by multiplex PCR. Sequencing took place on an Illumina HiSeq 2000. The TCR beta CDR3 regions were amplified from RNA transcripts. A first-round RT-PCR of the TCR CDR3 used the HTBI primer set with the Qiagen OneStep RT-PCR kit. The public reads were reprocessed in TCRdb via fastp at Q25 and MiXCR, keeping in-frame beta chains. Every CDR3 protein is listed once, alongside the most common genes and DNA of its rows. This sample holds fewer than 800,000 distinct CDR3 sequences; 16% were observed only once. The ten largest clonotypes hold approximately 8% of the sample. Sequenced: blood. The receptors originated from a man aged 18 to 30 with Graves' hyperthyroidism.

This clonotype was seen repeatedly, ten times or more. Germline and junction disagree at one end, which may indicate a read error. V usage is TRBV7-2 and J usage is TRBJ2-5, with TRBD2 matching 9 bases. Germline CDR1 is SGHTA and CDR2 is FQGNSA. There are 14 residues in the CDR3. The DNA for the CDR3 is TGTGCCAGCAGTTTAGCGGGAGTTGGCGAGACCCAGTACTTC. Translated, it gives CASSLAGVGETQYF. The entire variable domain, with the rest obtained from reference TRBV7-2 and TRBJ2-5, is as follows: GAGVSQSPSNKVTEKGKDVELRCDPISGHTALYWYRQSLGQGLEFLIYFQGNSAPDKSGLPSDRFSAERTGGSVSTLTIQRTQQEDSAVYLCASSLAGVGETQYFGPGTRLLVL.

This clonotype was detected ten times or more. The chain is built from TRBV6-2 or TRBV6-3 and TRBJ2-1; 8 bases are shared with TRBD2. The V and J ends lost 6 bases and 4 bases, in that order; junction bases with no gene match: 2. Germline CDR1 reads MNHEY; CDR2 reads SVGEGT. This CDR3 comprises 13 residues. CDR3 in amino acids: CASRGTSYNEQFF. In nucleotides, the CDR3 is TGTGCCAGCAGAGGGACTAGTTACAATGAGCAGTTCTTC.

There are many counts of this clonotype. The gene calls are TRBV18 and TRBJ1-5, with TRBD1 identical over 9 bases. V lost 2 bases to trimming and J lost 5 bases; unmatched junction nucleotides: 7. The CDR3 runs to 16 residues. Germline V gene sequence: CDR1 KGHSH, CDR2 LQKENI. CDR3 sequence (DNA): TGTGCCAGCTCACCAGCGGGGACAGGGAGTGATCAGCCCCAGCATTTT. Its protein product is CASSPAGTGSDQPQHF.

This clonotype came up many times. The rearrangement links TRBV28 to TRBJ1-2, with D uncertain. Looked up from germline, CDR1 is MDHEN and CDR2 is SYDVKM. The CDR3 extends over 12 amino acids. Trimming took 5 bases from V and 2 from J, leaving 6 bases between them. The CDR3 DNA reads TGTGCCAGCAGTGCCTTAAACTATGGCTACACCTTC. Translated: CASSALNYGYTF.

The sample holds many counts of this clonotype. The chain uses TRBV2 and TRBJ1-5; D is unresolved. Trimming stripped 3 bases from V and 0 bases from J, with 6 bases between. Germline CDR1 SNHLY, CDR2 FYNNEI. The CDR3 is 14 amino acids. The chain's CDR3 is CASSETDSNQPQHF. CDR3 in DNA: TGTGCCAGCAGTGAGACGGATAGCAATCAGCCCCAGCATTTT.

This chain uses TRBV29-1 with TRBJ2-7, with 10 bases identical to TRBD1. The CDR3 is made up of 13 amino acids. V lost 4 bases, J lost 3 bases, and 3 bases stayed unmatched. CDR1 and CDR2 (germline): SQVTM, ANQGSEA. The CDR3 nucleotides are TGCAGCGTTGTGACAGGGGGCGACTACGAGCAGTACTTC. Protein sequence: CSVVTGGDYEQYF.

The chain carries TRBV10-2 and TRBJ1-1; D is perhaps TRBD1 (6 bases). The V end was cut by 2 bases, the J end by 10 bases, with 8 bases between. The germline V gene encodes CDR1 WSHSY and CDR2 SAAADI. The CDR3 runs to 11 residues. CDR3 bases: TGCGCCAGCAGTGAGGAGGGGGTAGCTTTCTTT. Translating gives CASSEEGVAFF.

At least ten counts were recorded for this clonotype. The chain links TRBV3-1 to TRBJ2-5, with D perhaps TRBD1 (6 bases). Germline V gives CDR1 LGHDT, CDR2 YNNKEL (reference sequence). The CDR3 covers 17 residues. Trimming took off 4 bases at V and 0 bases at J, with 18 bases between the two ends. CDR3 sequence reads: CASSRASITGYQETQYF. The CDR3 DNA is TGTGCCAGCAGCCGAGCATCGATTACAGGGTACCAAGAGACCCAGTACTTC.

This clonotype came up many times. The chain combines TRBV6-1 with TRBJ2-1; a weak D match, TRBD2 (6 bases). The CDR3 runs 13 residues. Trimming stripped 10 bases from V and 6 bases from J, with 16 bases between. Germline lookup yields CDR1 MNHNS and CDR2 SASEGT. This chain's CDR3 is CATLRGYGNEQFF. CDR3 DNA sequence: TGTGCCACCCTCCGGGGGTACGGCAATGAGCAGTTCTTC.

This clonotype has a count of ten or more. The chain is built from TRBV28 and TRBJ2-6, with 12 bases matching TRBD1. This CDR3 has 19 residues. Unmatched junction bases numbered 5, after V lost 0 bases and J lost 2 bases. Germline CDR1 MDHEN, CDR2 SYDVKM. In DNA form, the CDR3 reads TGTGCCAGCAGTTTATGGCCCGGGACAGGGGGCACTGGGGCCAACGTCCTGACTTTC. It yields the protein CASSLWPGTGGTGANVLTF. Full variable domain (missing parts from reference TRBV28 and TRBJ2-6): DVKVTQSSRYLVKRTGEKVFLECVQDMDHENMFWYRQDPGLGLRLIYFSYDVKMKEKGDIPEGYSVSREKKERFSLILESASTNQTSMYLCASSLWPGTGGTGANVLTFGAGSRLTVL.

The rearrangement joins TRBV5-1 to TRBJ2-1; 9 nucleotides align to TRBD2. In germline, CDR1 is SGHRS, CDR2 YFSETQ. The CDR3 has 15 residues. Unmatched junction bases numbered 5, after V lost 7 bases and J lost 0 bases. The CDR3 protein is CASGLASSSYNEQFF. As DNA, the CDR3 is TGCGCCAGCGGACTAGCGTCGAGCTCCTACAATGAGCAGTTCTTC.

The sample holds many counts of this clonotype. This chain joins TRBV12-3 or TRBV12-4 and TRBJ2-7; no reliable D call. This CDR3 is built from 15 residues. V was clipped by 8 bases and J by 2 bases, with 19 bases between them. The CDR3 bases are TGTGCCAGCCAGTGGGGAACGGCGGTCCCCTACGAGCAGTACTTC. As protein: CASQWGTAVPYEQYF.

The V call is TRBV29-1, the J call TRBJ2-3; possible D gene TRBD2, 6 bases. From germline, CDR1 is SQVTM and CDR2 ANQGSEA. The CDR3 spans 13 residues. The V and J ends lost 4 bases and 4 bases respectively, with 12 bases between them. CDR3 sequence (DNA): TGCAGCGTTGGGTGGAGGGGCTCAGATACGCAGTATTTT. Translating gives CSVGWRGSDTQYF.